A single sample gave rise to the 23 T cell receptor beta chains below, sequenced in a study of blood T cell repertoires in COVID-19. Using immunoSEQ multiplex PCR, the repertoire was profiled, and TCRdb retains in-frame clones only, with some absent. Of 250,000 to 350,000 clones in the sample, approximately 84% were seen once. Sequencing was carried out using peripheral blood. These receptors were obtained from a human donor with COVID-19, enrolled during active disease. The donor label of this sample is uncertain.

The chain couples TRBV19 to TRBJ2-1, with D perhaps TRBD2 (6 bases). Trimming stripped 1 base from V and 2 bases from J, with 9 bases between. Germline loops: CDR1 LNHDA, CDR2 SQIVND (reference sequence). The CDR3 is made up of 15 amino acids. The CDR3 region has the DNA TGTGCCAGTAGTATAGGGGAGGCCGCCTACAATGAGCAGTTCTTC. The encoded protein is CASSIGEAAYNEQFF.

The DNA for the CDR3 is TGTGCCAGCAGTTTGACAGGGGGATGGGGGGATCAGCCCCAGCATTTT. Translated, it gives CASSLTGGWGDQPQHF. This chain joins TRBV27 and TRBJ1-5, with 9 nucleotides matching TRBD1. The CDR3 extends over 16 amino acids. CDR1 and CDR2 from the germline V gene are MNHEY and SMNVEV (reference sequence). V lost 3 bases, J lost 5 bases, and 8 bases stayed unmatched.

This sequence joins TRBV23-1 and TRBJ2-2; 9 bases map to TRBD1. TRBV23-1 is an ORF; its function is uncertain. Trimming at V came to 0 bases and at J to 6 bases, leaving 20 bases not matched to a gene. The CDR3 covers 21 residues. CDR3 DNA: TGCGCCAGCAGTCAATCGCTAAGAAGCCTCGATCGGGACAGGGTGGCCGGGGAGCTGTTTTTT. Translated: CASSQSLRSLDRDRVAGELFF.

This chain links TRBV5-8 with TRBJ1-1; D is ambiguous. Germline loops: CDR1 SGHTS, CDR2 YDEGEE. V lost 4 bases and J 3 bases, leaving 4 bases between the germline ends. The CDR3 has 11 amino acids. The CDR3 spells CASSRDTEAFF. The CDR3 region has the DNA TGTGCCAGCAGCCGGGACACTGAAGCTTTCTTT.

This clone was picked up one time. The chain uses TRBV5-8 and TRBJ2-7; 7 bases fit TRBD1. Looked up from germline, CDR1 is SGHTS and CDR2 is YDEGEE. The V segment lost 0 bases and the J segment 2 bases; nucleotides outside the gene matches: 5. This CDR3 region has 15 residues. CDR3: CASSLAGTAPYEQYF. The CDR3 nucleotides are TGTGCCAGCAGCTTGGCCGGGACAGCCCCCTACGAGCAGTACTTC.

The chain recombines TRBV5-1 with TRBJ1-4; D possibly corresponds to TRBD1 (5 bases). V dropped 0 bases and J dropped 2 bases, with 14 bases sitting between them. Germline CDR1 and CDR2: SGHRS and YFSETQ. This CDR3 has 17 residues. The CDR3: CASSLATAPYTNEKLFF. Written as DNA, the CDR3 is TGCGCCAGCAGCTTGGCGACAGCCCCCTATACTAATGAAAAACTGTTTTTT.

Notes on this clone: Sequence at one end of the junction differs from germline and may be a read error. In DNA, the CDR3 is TGTGCTAGCAGCCTAGGGGCCAGGGTCACTGAAGCTTTCTTT. Amino acid sequence: CASSLGARVTEAFF. This sequence joins TRBV7-7 and TRBJ1-1, with D maybe TRBD1 (5 bases). The germline CDR1 and CDR2 sequences are SSHAT and FNYEAQ (reference sequence). The CDR3 is 14 amino acids.

There are a few counts of this clone. The chain combines TRBV29-1 with TRBJ2-2, with 9 bases lining up with TRBD1. The CDR3 runs to 15 residues. Germline V gene lookup returns CDR1 SQVTM and CDR2 ANQGSEA. V trimming: 0 bases; J trimming: 6 bases; junction bases outside the gene matches: 5. This CDR3 is CSVEDQYRGPGELFF. The CDR3 DNA follows: TGCAGCGTTGAAGATCAGTACAGGGGGCCCGGGGAGCTGTTTTTT.

Only one count was recorded for this clone. The J gene is TRBJ2-5, the V gene TRBV27, with 11 positions matching TRBD2. Germline lookup yields CDR1 MNHEY and CDR2 SMNVEV (reference sequence). This CDR3 has 17 amino acids. Trimming removed 4 bases from V and 3 bases from J; junction bases left unmatched: 10. The CDR3 loop is CASSSGSGTSGEETQYF. The CDR3 coding sequence is TGTGCCAGCAGTTCAGGAAGCGGGACTAGCGGTGAAGAGACCCAGTACTTC.

Note on this clone: Germline and junction disagree at one end, which may indicate a read error. V is TRBV6-5 and J is TRBJ2-7; 10 positions agree with TRBD1. The germline gives CDR1 MNHEY, CDR2 SVGAGI. The CDR3 contains 13 residues. This CDR3 is CYSPGQGSYEQYF. As DNA, the CDR3 is TGCTATTCGCCGGGACAGGGGTCCTACGAGCAGTACTTC.

The CDR3: CASSVSPDSYEQYF. The CDR3 DNA reads TGTGCCAGCAGTGTCTCCCCAGACTCCTACGAGCAGTACTTC. J is TRBJ2-7 and V is TRBV6-2 or TRBV6-3; no firm D call. Trimming cost V 5 bases and J 0 bases, with 11 bases left between them. Germline CDR1 reads MNHEY; CDR2 reads SVGEGT. The length of the CDR3 is 14 residues.

V and J are TRBV29-1 and TRBJ1-2, with 9 bases fitting TRBD1. The J segment lost 5 bases and the V segment lost 3 bases, leaving 10 bases of the junction unmatched. From germline, CDR1 is SQVTM and CDR2 ANQGSEA. The CDR3 has 15 residues. DNA for the CDR3: TGCAGCGTTGAGCTCCCGGGACAGGGTGGTTATGGCTACACCTTC. Translated: CSVELPGQGGYGYTF.

This CDR3 is CASLIQAGGPQEQYF. The CDR3, as DNA: TGTGCCAGCCTAATCCAAGCGGGAGGGCCGCAGGAGCAGTACTTC. The chain is built from TRBV28 and TRBJ2-7; 10 nucleotides line up with TRBD2. This CDR3 is 15 amino acids long. Germline CDR1 is MDHEN and CDR2 is SYDVKM. Losses at the gene ends were 8 bases for V and 7 bases for J; bases not matched to a gene: 14.

This chain uses TRBV28 with TRBJ1-5, with D perhaps TRBD1 (5 bases). Between the trimmed V and J ends, which lost 8 bases and 7 bases, there was a span of 15 bases. This CDR3 comprises 13 residues. The germline CDR1 and CDR2 sequences are MDHEN and SYDVKM. The CDR3 loop is CASRGEIPQPQHF. In DNA, the CDR3 is TGTGCCAGCCGGGGGGAAATACCCCAGCCCCAGCATTTT.

The CDR3: CASSPAVANYNEQFF. The CDR3 bases are TGTGCCAGCAGCCCTGCGGTAGCGAACTACAATGAGCAGTTCTTC. The chain carries TRBV3-1 (or the pseudogene TRBV3-2) and TRBJ2-1; tentatively, D is TRBD2 (5 bases). Germline V gene sequence: CDR1 LGHDT, CDR2 YNNKEL (reference sequence). This CDR3 has 15 residues. Trimming left V 4 bases short and J 3 bases short, with 13 bases between.

This clone was seen just once. The J gene is TRBJ2-7, the V gene TRBV6-2 or TRBV6-3, with no clear D. The CDR3 loop spans 13 amino acids. Trimming removed 0 bases at V and 2 bases at J, with 5 bases between. CDR1 MNHEY and CDR2 SVGEGT come from the germline V gene. The CDR3 region has the DNA TGTGCCAGCAGTTACTCGGGCCCCTACGAGCAGTACTTC. Its translation is CASSYSGPYEQYF.

The rearrangement links TRBV5-4 to TRBJ2-1; TRBD2 matches 7 bases. CDR1 SGHNT and CDR2 YYREEE come from the germline V gene (reference sequence). The CDR3 spans 15 residues. V lost 1 base to trimming and J lost 4 bases; unmatched junction nucleotides: 5. The CDR3 here is CASSLYSGLYNEQFF. The CDR3 DNA is TGTGCCAGCAGCTTGTATAGCGGGCTATACAATGAGCAGTTCTTC.

The chain is built from TRBV24-1 and TRBJ2-1, with TRBD2 matching over 15 bases. Germline-derived CDR1 and CDR2 are KGHDR and SFDVKD. The CDR3 sequence is 18 residues long. V trimming: 4 bases; J trimming: 1 base; junction bases outside the gene matches: 4. The CDR3 sequence is CATSDPGLAGGSYNEQFF. The CDR3 DNA reads TGTGCCACCAGTGACCCAGGACTAGCGGGAGGGTCCTACAATGAGCAGTTCTTC.

Comments on this clone: This CDR3 is also generated by other DNA sequences in the sample. The rearrangement joins TRBV18 to TRBJ2-5; no firm D call. The V gene's germline CDR1 is KGHSH and CDR2 LQKENI. Trimming stripped 2 bases from V and 5 bases from J, with 6 bases between. The CDR3 length is 12 residues. The CDR3, as DNA: TGTGCCAGCTCACCAGGTGCGGAGACCCAGTACTTC. Amino acids: CASSPGAETQYF. Full variable domain (outside the CDR3, taken from reference TRBV18 and TRBJ2-5): NAGVMQNPRHLVRRRGQEARLRCSPMKGHSHVYWYRQLPEEGLKFMVYLQKENIIDESGMPKERFSAEFPKEGPSILRIQQVVRGDSAAYFCASSPGAETQYFGPGTRLLVL.

CDR3 residues: CATSDFKRQTSGTGELFF. DNA for the CDR3: TGTGCCACCAGTGATTTCAAAAGACAGACCTCGGGCACCGGGGAGCTGTTTTTT. The V and J genes are TRBV24-1 and TRBJ2-2, with D tentatively TRBD1 (5 bases). CDR1 and CDR2 (germline): KGHDR, SFDVKD. This CDR3 has 18 residues. Trimming took off 1 base at V and 4 bases at J, with 18 bases between the two ends.

The chain is built from TRBV13 and TRBJ2-5; the match to TRBD1 covers 10 bases. J lost 4 bases, V lost 2 bases, and 1 base had no gene match. This CDR3 comprises 14 residues. From germline, CDR1 is PRHDT and CDR2 FYEKMQ (reference sequence). The CDR3 region has the DNA TGTGCCAGCAGCTTACGACAGGGGGCAGAGACCCAGTACTTC. It yields the protein CASSLRQGAETQYF. Looking up the rest from reference TRBV13 and TRBJ2-5 gives the full variable domain: AAGVIQSPRHLIKEKRETATLKCYPIPRHDTVYWYQQGPGQDPQFLISFYEKMQSDKGSIPDRFSAQQFSDYHSELNMSSLELGDSALYFCASSLRQGAETQYFGPGTRLLVL.

In this sample, this clone turned up a few times. At one end, the junction sequence differs from germline, possibly due to a read error. The chain is built from TRBV7-7 and TRBJ1-5, with D possibly being TRBD1 (6 bases). The CDR3 has 14 amino acids. Germline CDR1 is SSHAT and CDR2 is FNYEAQ (reference sequence). The CDR3 DNA reads as TGTGCTAGCAGCTCCAGGGGAGGCAATCAGCCCCAGCATTTT. It translates to CASSSRGGNQPQHF.

The chain uses TRBV7-3 and TRBJ2-7; possibly TRBD2 for D (7 bases). The CDR3 is 15 residues long. Germline lookup yields CDR1 SGHTA and CDR2 FQGTGA. With 1 base removed from V and 4 bases from J, the gap between germline ends came to 14 bases. CDR3 region: CASSLIGGGRYEQYF. CDR3 nucleotides: TGTGCCAGCAGCTTAATAGGGGGAGGGCGGTACGAGCAGTACTTC. The full variable domain, with the rest looked up from reference TRBV7-3 and TRBJ2-7, is GAGVSQTPSNKVTEKGKYVELRCDPISGHTALYWYRQSLGQGPEFLIYFQGTGAADDSGLPNDRFFAVRPEGSVSTLKIQRTERGDSAVYLCASSLIGGGRYEQYFGPGTRLTVT.